The next 6 T cell receptor beta chains were all read from a single sample in a study of OX40 agonist ivuxolimab in advanced cancers. Data came from immunoSEQ multiplex PCR; TCRdb stores just in-frame clones and leaves some out. In the table there are some 120,000 clones, roughly 92% of which are singletons. The specimen comprised CD4+ or CD8+ T cells sorted from blood, sampled in a trial of the OX40 agonist ivuxolimab. The receptors were gathered from an adult with an advanced solid tumor such as melanoma, head and neck, liver or kidney cancer.

The rearrangement links TRBV12-5 to TRBJ2-3; D gene uncertain. Germline V lookup: CDR1 LGHNT, CDR2 FRNRAP. With 0 bases removed from V and 2 bases from J, the gap between germline ends came to 3 bases. This CDR3 contains 13 residues. As DNA, the CDR3 is TGTGCTAGTGGTTTGGTAAACACAGATACGCAGTATTTT. This encodes CASGLVNTDTQYF.

The gene calls are TRBV10-3 and TRBJ2-7; the match to TRBD1 covers 10 bases. V lost 5 bases to trimming and J lost 2 bases; unmatched junction nucleotides: 6. Germline CDR1 ENHRY, CDR2 SYGVKD. The CDR3 runs 15 residues. The CDR3 DNA is TGTGCCATCAGTTATACGGGACAGGGGACCTACGAGCAGTACTTC. Encoded protein: CAISYTGQGTYEQYF.

V and J are TRBV11-2 and TRBJ1-2; TRBD1 is a possible D gene (5 bases). V lost 5 bases and J lost 9, with 13 bases in between. CDR1 is SGHAT, CDR2 FQNNGV, per germline. The CDR3 totals 12 residues. The CDR3 DNA reads TGTGCCAGCAGCATTCAGGGTTTGAGCTACACCTTC. Its translation is CASSIQGLSYTF.

The V gene is TRBV10-3, the J gene TRBJ2-2, with TRBD1 identical over 7 bases. CDR1 is ENHRY and CDR2 is SYGVKD in the germline V gene. Trimming at V came to 10 bases and at J to 2 bases, leaving 7 bases not matched to a gene. The CDR3 is 14 amino acids. CDR3 DNA sequence: TGTGCCACCCAACAGGGGCCCAACACCGGGGAGCTGTTTTTT. Amino acid sequence: CATQQGPNTGELFF.

This clone was counted a single time. The gene calls are TRBV15 and TRBJ2-3; D may match TRBD1 or TRBD2 (5 bases each). V dropped 6 bases and J dropped 3 bases, with 13 bases sitting between them. Germline CDR1 and CDR2: LNHNV and YYDKDF (reference sequence). This CDR3 contains 14 residues. The CDR3, as DNA: TGTGCCACCAGTACCGGGACGTATACAGATACGCAGTATTTT. Amino acid sequence: CATSTGTYTDTQYF. Based on the CDR3 plus reference TRBV15 and TRBJ2-3, the full variable domain is DAMVIQNPRYQVTQFGKPVTLSCSQTLNHNVMYWYQQKSSQAPKLLFHYYDKDFNNEADTPDNFQSRRPNTSFCFLDIRSPGLGDTAMYLCATSTGTYTDTQYFGPGTRLTVL.

The CDR3 nucleotides are TGTGCCAGCAGCTTAGGCCAGGGGTTGGCCTACGAGCAGTACTTC. Amino acids: CASSLGQGLAYEQYF. The J gene is TRBJ2-7, the V gene TRBV7-3; maybe TRBD1 (6 bases). V lost 2 bases to trimming and J lost 2 bases, with 13 bases between them. Germline CDR1 reads SGHTA; CDR2 reads FQGTGA. The CDR3 has 15 residues.